The rows below give T cell receptor beta chains drawn from one sample of a study of blood T cell repertoires in COVID-19. The assay was immunoSEQ multiplex PCR, and TCRdb's table has in-frame clones only and misses some. The top ten clones hold about 8.6% of a sample with approximately 250,000 clones, around nine tenths of them seen once. Sequenced: peripheral blood. The receptors shown here come from a man aged 35 to 55 with active or convalescent COVID-19. The conserved cysteine and the conserved F or W are not part of the CDR3 here. The order of the fields is clone size, J gene, V gene, D gene, CDR3 protein. A D gene is named only where the DNA matches it firmly. Clone sizes are given selectively: once, few, many, or a class where the clone is expanded.

clone_size: few; j_call: TRBJ1-2; v_call: TRBV12-3/TRBV12-4; d_call: -; cdr3_aa: ASSHRVGLGYT
clone_size: -; j_call: TRBJ1-6; v_call: TRBV3-1/TRBV3-2; d_call: -; cdr3_aa: ASSQPRGLEDSPLH
clone_size: -; j_call: TRBJ1-2; v_call: TRBV2; d_call: TRBD1; cdr3_aa: ASKGDGTGGYGYT
clone_size: few; j_call: TRBJ1-1; v_call: TRBV18; d_call: -; cdr3_aa: ASSLSSAQTVETEAF
clone_size: -; j_call: TRBJ2-7; v_call: TRBV25-1; d_call: TRBD1; cdr3_aa: ASSEGTDEQY
clone_size: -; j_call: TRBJ2-5; v_call: TRBV5-1; d_call: TRBD1; cdr3_aa: ASSSEQGWAETQY
clone_size: -; j_call: TRBJ2-1; v_call: TRBV5-4; d_call: -; cdr3_aa: ASSLAFYNEQF
clone_size: once; j_call: TRBJ1-2; v_call: TRBV11-3; d_call: -; cdr3_aa: ASSDGLNYGYT
clone_size: -; j_call: TRBJ1-2; v_call: TRBV11-1; d_call: -; cdr3_aa: ASSLDEGLNYGYT
clone_size: -; j_call: TRBJ2-7; v_call: TRBV19; d_call: TRBD1; cdr3_aa: ASSAGTGSYEQY
clone_size: -; j_call: TRBJ2-1; v_call: TRBV19; d_call: -; cdr3_aa: ASSLGGRQF
clone_size: -; j_call: TRBJ2-7; v_call: TRBV7-9; d_call: TRBD1; cdr3_aa: ASSQTTQGPRWEQY
clone_size: few; j_call: TRBJ2-5; v_call: TRBV5-1; d_call: TRBD1; cdr3_aa: ASSHGTGSQETQY
clone_size: -; j_call: TRBJ2-1; v_call: TRBV11-2; d_call: TRBD2; cdr3_aa: ASSLDPLAGHNEQF
clone_size: -; j_call: TRBJ1-2; v_call: TRBV5-6; d_call: -; cdr3_aa: ASSWGSLDGYYGYT
clone_size: -; j_call: TRBJ2-3; v_call: TRBV11-2; d_call: -; cdr3_aa: ASLLGTSTDTQY
clone_size: once; j_call: TRBJ2-2; v_call: TRBV19; d_call: -; cdr3_aa: ASQGVVPTGELF
clone_size: -; j_call: TRBJ1-2; v_call: TRBV4-2; d_call: TRBD1; cdr3_aa: ASSQDDQGEYYGYT